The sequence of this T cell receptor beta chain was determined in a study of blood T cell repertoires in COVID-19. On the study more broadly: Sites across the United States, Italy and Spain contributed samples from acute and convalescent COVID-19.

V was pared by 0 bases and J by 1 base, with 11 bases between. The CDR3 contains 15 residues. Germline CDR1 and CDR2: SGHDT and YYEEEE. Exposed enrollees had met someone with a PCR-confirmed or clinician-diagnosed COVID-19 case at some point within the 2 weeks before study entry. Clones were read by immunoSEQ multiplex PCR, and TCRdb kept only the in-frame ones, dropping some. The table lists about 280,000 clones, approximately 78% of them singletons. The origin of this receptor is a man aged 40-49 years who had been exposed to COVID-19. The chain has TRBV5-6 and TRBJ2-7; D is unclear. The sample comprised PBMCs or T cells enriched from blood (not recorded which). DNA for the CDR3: TGTGCCAGCAGCTTGGCATACAGAAATTCCTACGAGCAGTACTTC. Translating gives CASSLAYRNSYEQYF. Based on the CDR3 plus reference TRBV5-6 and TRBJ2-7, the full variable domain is DAGVTQSPTHLIKTRGQQVTLRCSPKSGHDTVSWYQQALGQGPQFIFQYYEEEERQRGNFPDRFSGHQFPNYSSELNVNALLLGDSALYLCASSLAYRNSYEQYFGPGTRLTVT.